These 5 T cell receptor beta chains originate from one sample sequenced in a study of post-analysis software for immune sequencing data. Study-wide findings and caveats: Patients used about five TRBV segments, including TRBV5-6, TRBV5-1 and TRBV20-1, more often than controls.

cDNA libraries of TCR beta carried unique molecular identifiers. TCRdb re-derived calls from the PCR reads in MiXCR, one entry per CDR3 protein. The sample lists roughly 180,000 distinct CDR3 sequences; 25% to 35% were seen once. These receptors' targets are unknown. The sequencing sample was made of blood. The receptors shown here come from a girl between 5 and 17 years old with multiple sclerosis.

The chain carries TRBV5-1 and TRBJ1-2; 8 bases map to TRBD1. V lost 4 bases and J lost 8; bases outside the gene matches: 7. The CDR3 loop spans 13 amino acids. Per the germline V gene, CDR1 is SGHRS and CDR2 is YFSETQ. The CDR3 nucleotides are TGCGCCAGCAGCCTCGGACAGGGTCAAGGCTACACCTTC. It translates to CASSLGQGQGYTF.

The chain uses TRBV5-1 and TRBJ1-1; D is undetermined. This CDR3 is 11 amino acids long. The germline CDR1 and CDR2 sequences are SGHRS and YFSETQ. V was shortened by 7 bases and J by 11 bases, with 15 bases between the two germline ends. Written as DNA, the CDR3 is TGCGCCAGCTCGAGGGATGGTTGGGCTTTCTTT. Its protein is CASSRDGWAFF.

V and J are TRBV7-2 and TRBJ2-3, with D unclear. From germline, CDR1 is SGHTA and CDR2 FQGNSA. V lost 1 base and J 4 bases, leaving 12 bases between the germline ends. The length of the CDR3 is 15 residues. The CDR3 loop reads CASSLGVTGPDTQYF. The CDR3 DNA reads as TGTGCCAGCAGCTTAGGAGTCACGGGCCCAGATACGCAGTATTTT.

The rearrangement uses TRBV7-8 and TRBJ1-1, with 11 bases lining up with TRBD1. This CDR3 region has 15 residues. Per germline, CDR1 SGHVS and CDR2 FQNEAQ. The V and J ends lost 5 bases and 0 bases, in that order; junction bases with no gene match: 2. The CDR3 is CASSRDRGVNTEAFF. The CDR3 nucleotides read TGTGCCAGCAGCAGGGACAGGGGGGTGAACACTGAAGCTTTCTTT.

The V call is TRBV20-1, the J call TRBJ2-5; D is ambiguous. CDR3 length equals 13 residues. Per the germline V gene, CDR1 is DFQATT and CDR2 is SNEGSKA (reference sequence). The V gene lost 5 bases and the J gene lost 4 bases, with 14 bases spanning the gap. CDR3 in amino acids: CSADQTLGETQYF. The CDR3 DNA follows: TGCAGTGCTGACCAAACATTGGGAGAGACCCAGTACTTC.